This T cell receptor beta chain stems from a study of shared clonotypes between healthy human individuals. General study points: With few donors, the genetic and exposure-history diversity represented was limited.

Germline-derived CDR1 and CDR2 are MRHNA and SNTAGT. The CDR3 contains 16 residues. After removal of 0 bases from V and 3 bases from J, the junction contained 2 bases not matched to a gene. This clone was seen a handful of times. Its antigen is unidentified. The assay was carried out at the deep level. The method was immunoSEQ multiplex PCR; TCRdb's version includes in-frame clones alone and lacks a portion of them. The data hold approximately 460,000 clones, with around 77% observed a single time. The clonotype was recovered from a woman between 40 and 55 years old in good health. Some clones in this sample may be carry-over from other donors' samples. The sequencing sample was made of PBMCs. This chain uses TRBV6-4 with TRBJ2-2; 9 bases match TRBD2. CDR3 amino acids: CASSDSASGDTGELFF. CDR3 coding DNA: TGTGCCAGCAGTGACTCAGCTAGCGGGGACACCGGGGAGCTGTTTTTT.